This TCR beta chain was recorded in a study of CD8+ T cells in alopecia areata listed by TCRdb under 2018. For context, the study as a whole: The treated patients took part in an open-label pilot trial in which moderate-to-severe alopecia areata was treated with oral tofacitinib at 5 to 10 mg twice daily. On the human side, TCRbeta sequencing was run on scalp tissue and on sorted CD4+ and CD8+ peripheral blood T cells from healthy controls and from alopecia areata patients with either patchy or totalis/universalis disease. The RNA source kit depended on sample type: the PAXgene miRNA kit for fixed scalp, the miRNeasy kit for PBMCs, and the RNeasy kit for mouse skin. Biopsies were taken from tofacitinib-treated patients at baseline and at 4 and 24 weeks of treatment, and a later scalp biopsy was taken in several of the tofacitinib-treated patients. In both human patients and the C3H/HeJ mouse model, the study applied high-throughput TCRbeta sequencing to look at T cell clonal expansion in alopecia areata. Disease severity in treated patients was measured with the SALT score, which quantifies the percentage of affected scalp surface area. Clonality in the scalp was compared among normal scalp (n=4), patchy alopecia areata scalp (n=8), and alopecia totalis/universalis scalp (n=8). Patients stayed on tofacitinib for 6 to 18 months and then had 6 months of follow-up off drug so that delayed response and recurrence could be assessed. immunoSEQ multiplex PCR using 35 Vbeta forward primers and 13 Jbeta reverse primers was used to amplify TCRbeta CDR3 regions.

For CDR1 and CDR2, the germline V gene lists SGDLS and YYNGEE. Including cysteine and phenylalanine, the CDR3 has 15 amino acids. Only CDR3 DNA remains: 45 bases, in frame from the first base. V ends up 0 bases short and J 6 bases short, with an unmatched junction base count of 5. What the research found in general, with its limitations: Many expanded lesional clones persisted in scalp and blood during tofacitinib treatment, which may partly explain relapse after stopping treatment. Compared with mice, TCR sequences shared between patients were less clear, possibly partly because of HLA diversity across the patient population. Tofacitinib significantly lowered scalp clonality and the number of expanded CD8+ clones among the top 100 scalp clones. Because the treated cohort was small and included a single nonresponder, larger studies are needed to assess links between baseline CD8+ expansion and response. Scalp TCR repertoire analysis is complicated because resident alphabeta T cells in normal human skin are also sequenced, whereas mouse skin is dominated by gammadelta T cells. Higher clonality and more expanded CD8+ clones were observed in lesional scalp than in normal scalp, particularly in alopecia totalis/universalis, a finding suggestive of antigenic drive.

Library construction relied on the immunoSEQ multiplex PCR assay. For TCR sequencing, RNA was extracted from every sample and reverse transcribed into cDNA to serve as template. First-strand cDNA was synthesized with SuperScript III using a 2:1 mix of oligo-dT and random hexamers. A synthetic immune receptor repertoire was used to gauge amplification bias, and whatever bias remained was removed computationally. Concerning the study's data processing: After raw reads were preprocessed to remove errors, the CDR3 was defined following IMGT conventions as running from the conserved cysteine to phenylalanine. Clonality was computed by normalizing Shannon entropy by log2 of the number of productive unique TCRs and subtracting the result from 1. CD4 or CD8 identity of scalp clones was inferred by cross-referencing scalp TCRbeta sequences with sorted blood CD4 and CD8 repertoires. The immuneACCESS repertoire file appears here via TCRdb, limited to in-frame rearrangements. These files lack a portion of the clones; in checked studies, under half of the deficit traces to unresolved V genes, and the cause of the others is not known. That table furnishes V, J and clone size, whereas the DNA furnished D and trimming. Here the sample has 110,000 to 150,000 clones; about 59% occur a single time. The ten largest clonotypes hold approximately 16% of the sample.

Read against the paper, the sample's time point label means: around 29 days on oral tofacitinib. What this sample's treatment or condition label stands for: oral pan-JAK inhibitor, 5-10 mg twice daily. From alopecia areata patients, peripheral blood was collected along with lesional scalp punch biopsies. PBMCs were isolated by density centrifugation and stained for CD3, CD4 and CD8, after which CD4+ and CD8+ T cells were sorted on a FACSAria. Details on this clone: The antigen this receptor binds is unknown. Per-base quality was not reported, and no clone a single base away is much larger than it.

The origin of this receptor is a human donor with alopecia areata. The sample here was CD8+ T cells sorted from blood, taken at week 4, from a patient treated with tofacitinib. The sequence is built from TRBV9 and TRBJ2-1; TRBD2 matches 8 bases in the middle. The bases are TGTGCCAGCAGCGTAGCGGGGGGGCCGGGCAATGAGCAGTTCTTC. It codes for CASSVAGGPGNEQFF.